These T cell receptor beta chains were read from a single sample in a study of somatic mutations in cytotoxic T cells in rheumatoid arthritis. Clones were read by immunoSEQ multiplex PCR, and TCRdb kept only the in-frame ones, dropping some. The repertoire consists of thousands of clones, with around four fifths occurring once and the leading ten covering under 30%. Sequenced material: CD8+ T cells sorted from blood. The source is an adult with rheumatoid arthritis. Both conserved end residues are part of each CDR3. The D gene is left open where the match is weak. A clone size is listed for some rows: how often the clone was seen (once, few, many), or a class if it is expanded.

D	J	size	V	DNA	CDR3
TRBD2	TRBJ2-1	.	TRBV27	TGTGCCAGCAGTCCTGTGGCGGGAGTCGGCAATGAGCAGTTCTTC	CASSPVAGVGNEQFF
TRBD1	TRBJ1-4	.	TRBV5-6	TGTGCCAGCAGCTTGGCCACAGGGGGCAAGGATGAAAAACTGTTTTTT	CASSLATGGKDEKLFF
TRBD1	TRBJ2-7	.	TRBV5-1	TGCGCCAGCAGCTTCGCGTCGACAGGGGGCTCCTACGAGCAGTACTTC	CASSFASTGGSYEQYF
TRBD2	TRBJ2-1	.	TRBV19	TGTGCCAGTAGTGTCCCCCTAGGGGATAGCGGGGGGGCCTACAATGAGCAGTTCTTC	CASSVPLGDSGGAYNEQFF
TRBD1	TRBJ2-7	few	TRBV28	TGTGCCAGCAGTTTGGGGACAGAGAAATACGAGCAGTACTTC	CASSLGTEKYEQYF
.	TRBJ2-2	.	TRBV7-9	TGTGCCAGCAGCTTACCCCGCCAAGCGGAGATAAACACCGGGGAGCTGTTTTTT	CASSLPRQAEINTGELFF
.	TRBJ1-5	once	TRBV7-9	TGTGCCAGCAGCTCGGACAGTCAAACCTGGGGCAATCAGCCCCAGCATTTT	CASSSDSQTWGNQPQHF
.	TRBJ1-1	.	TRBV6-5	TGTGCCAGCAGTTACTCATCCAGCGTCAACACTGAAGCTTTCTTT	CASSYSSSVNTEAFF
TRBD1	TRBJ2-1	.	TRBV5-1	TGCGCCAGCAGCCCTGGACAGGGTACCTACAATGAGCAGTTCTTC	CASSPGQGTYNEQFF
.	TRBJ2-1	.	TRBV19	TGTGCCAGTAGTAGCGGTATCGACAATGAGCAGTTCTTC	CASSSGIDNEQFF
TRBD2	TRBJ2-1	.	TRBV7-8	TGTGCCAGCAGCTCCCCGACTAGCGGGATAGGCGATGAGCAGTTCTTC	CASSSPTSGIGDEQFF
.	TRBJ2-1	.	TRBV5-1	TGCGCCAGCAGCTTCACCAATGAGCAGTTCTTC	CASSFTNEQFF
.	TRBJ2-3	.	TRBV7-8	TGTGCCAGCAGCTTAAGACCAGGGGAAGCACCCACAGATACGCAGTATTTT	CASSLRPGEAPTDTQYF
.	TRBJ2-7	.	TRBV9	TGTGCCAGCAGCCCCCTGGGGGAATCCTACGAGCAGTACTTC	CASSPLGESYEQYF
.	TRBJ2-1	.	TRBV13	TGTGCCAGCAGCGCCCGGCCATTGCCAGAAGACCTCTACAATGAGCAGTTCTTC	CASSARPLPEDLYNEQFF
TRBD1	TRBJ1-2	.	TRBV5-5	TGTGCCAGCAGCTTGAGACAGGGGCGGGACTATGGCTACACCTTC	CASSLRQGRDYGYTF
.	TRBJ2-5	.	TRBV6-5	TGTGCCAGCAGCCCCGGACAGAACCAAGAGACCCAGTACTTC	CASSPGQNQETQYF
.	TRBJ2-1	.	TRBV7-6	TGTGCCAGCAGCTTAAGCAGGAACGAGCAGTTCTTC	CASSLSRNEQFF
TRBD2	TRBJ2-7	.	TRBV4-3	TGCGCCAGCAGCCAAGAAGCGGGAGCCTACGAGCAGTACTTC	CASSQEAGAYEQYF
TRBD1	TRBJ1-4	.	TRBV13	TGTGCCAGCAGCTTAGAGGGTGCAGGGGGTGAAAAACTGTTTTTT	CASSLEGAGGEKLFF
TRBD1	TRBJ1-1	.	TRBV10-3	TGTGCCATCAGTGAGTCGGGGGGACAGACTGAAGCTTTCTTT	CAISESGGQTEAFF
.	TRBJ2-1	.	TRBV9	TGTGCCAGCAGCGTAGAAAGGTGGGCCTACAATGAGCAGTTCTTC	CASSVERWAYNEQFF
TRBD2	TRBJ2-3	.	TRBV7-6	TGTGCCAGCAGCTTAGCAGGCGGGAGCCGCACAGATACGCAGTATTTT	CASSLAGGSRTDTQYF
.	TRBJ1-2	.	TRBV25-1	TGTGCCAGCAGTGAATTACCCCCAGGGGCGCGGGGCTACACCTTC	CASSELPPGARGYTF
.	TRBJ1-2	.	TRBV28	TGTGTCAGCAACACACAGGGTCCCTATGGCTACACCTTC	CVSNTQGPYGYTF
TRBD1	TRBJ2-1	.	TRBV13	TGTGCCAGCAGCTTTCGGACTACAGGGGGCGAGTTCTTC	CASSFRTTGGEFF
.	TRBJ1-5	.	TRBV28	TGTGCCAGCAGTTTTATTCTTGGACAGCCCCAGCATTTT	CASSFILGQPQHF
.	TRBJ1-1	.	TRBV9	TGTGCCAGCAGCAACGGGGGGGGCTATGGGACTGAAGCTTTCTTT	CASSNGGGYGTEAFF
.	TRBJ2-3	.	TRBV9	TGTGCCAGCAGCCCTGAGGGTAGGGCCTCGGGGTTGGATACGCAGTATTTT	CASSPEGRASGLDTQYF
.	TRBJ1-3	.	TRBV9	TGTGCCAGCAGCCACAACCCATGGGATGAGGCATACGGAAACACCATATATTTT	CASSHNPWDEAYGNTIYF